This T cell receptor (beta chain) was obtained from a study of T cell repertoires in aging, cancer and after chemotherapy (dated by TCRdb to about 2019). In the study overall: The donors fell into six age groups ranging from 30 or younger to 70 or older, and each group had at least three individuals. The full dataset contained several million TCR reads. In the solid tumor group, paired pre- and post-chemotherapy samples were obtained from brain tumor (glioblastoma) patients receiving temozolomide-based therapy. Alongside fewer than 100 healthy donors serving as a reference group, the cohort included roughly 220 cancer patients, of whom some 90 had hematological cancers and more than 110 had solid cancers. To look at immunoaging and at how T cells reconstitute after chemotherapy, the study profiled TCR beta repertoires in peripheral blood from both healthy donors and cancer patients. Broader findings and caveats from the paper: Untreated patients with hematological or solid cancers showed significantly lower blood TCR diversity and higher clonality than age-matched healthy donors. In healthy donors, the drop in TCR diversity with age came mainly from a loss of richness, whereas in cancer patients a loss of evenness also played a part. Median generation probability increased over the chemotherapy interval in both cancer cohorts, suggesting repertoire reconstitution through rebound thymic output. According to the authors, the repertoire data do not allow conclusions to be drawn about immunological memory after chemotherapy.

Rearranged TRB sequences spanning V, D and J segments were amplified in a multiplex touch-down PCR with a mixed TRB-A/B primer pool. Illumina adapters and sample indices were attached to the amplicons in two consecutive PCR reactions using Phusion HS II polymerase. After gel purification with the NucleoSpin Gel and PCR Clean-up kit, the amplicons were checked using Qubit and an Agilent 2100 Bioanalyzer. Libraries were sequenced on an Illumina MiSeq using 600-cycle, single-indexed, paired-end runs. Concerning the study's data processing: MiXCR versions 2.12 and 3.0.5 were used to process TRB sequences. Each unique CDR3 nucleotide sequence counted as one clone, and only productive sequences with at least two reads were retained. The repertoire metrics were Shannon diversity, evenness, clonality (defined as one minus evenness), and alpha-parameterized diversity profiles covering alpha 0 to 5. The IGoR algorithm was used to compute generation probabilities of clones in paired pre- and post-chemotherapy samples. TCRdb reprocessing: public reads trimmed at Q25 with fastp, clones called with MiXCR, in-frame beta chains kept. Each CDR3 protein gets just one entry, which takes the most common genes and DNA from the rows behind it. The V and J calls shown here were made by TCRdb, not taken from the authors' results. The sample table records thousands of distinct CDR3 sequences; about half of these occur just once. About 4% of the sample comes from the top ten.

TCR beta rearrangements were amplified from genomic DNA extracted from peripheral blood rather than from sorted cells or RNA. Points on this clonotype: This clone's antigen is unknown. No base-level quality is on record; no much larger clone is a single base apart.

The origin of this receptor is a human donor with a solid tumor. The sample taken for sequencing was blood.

The DNA sequence is as follows: TGTGCCAGCAGCCAGTGGGGGGAAGGAGGACCTGAAGCTTTCTTT. Its translation is CASSQWGEGGPEAFF. The sequence joins TRBV11-1 to TRBJ1-1, and possibly TRBD1, on 5 matching bases. V is clipped by 5 bases and J by 6 bases, and the sequence between their germline boundaries is 19 bases long. The CDR3 numbers 15 residues from cysteine through phenylalanine. The sequence is cut down to CDR3 DNA, 45 bases in frame from base 1. The germline V gene (reference sequence) sets CDR1 to SGHAT and CDR2 to FQDESV.